These T cell receptor beta chains were read from a single sample in a study of blood T cell repertoires in COVID-19. Libraries were prepared by immunoSEQ multiplex PCR; TCRdb keeps only in-frame clonotypes and omits some of them. The profile shows about 150,000 clones, roughly 90% of them singletons. The sequenced sample was peripheral blood. Source of these receptors: a human donor in a cohort sampled during active COVID-19. CDR3s include the opening cysteine and the closing phenylalanine or tryptophan. D genes are given only for firm matches. Rows give clone size only sometimes, using once, few, many, or a class for an expanded clone.

>NA|few|TRBJ1-4|TRBV11-3
CASSRSKPGLGDRSSEKLFF
TGTGCCAGCAGCCGATCTAAACCTGGGCTAGGGGATCGGTCGAGTGAAAAACTGTTTTTT
>NA|NA|TRBJ2-7|TRBV19
CASSIADEQYF
TGTGCCAGTAGTATAGCAGACGAGCAGTACTTC
>NA|NA|TRBJ1-1|TRBV16
CASSQTSLTEAFF
TGTGCCAGCAGCCAGACAAGTCTCACTGAAGCTTTCTTT
>NA|NA|TRBJ2-2|TRBV28
CASSLTGSTGELFF
TGTGCCAGCAGTTTAACTGGGAGCACCGGGGAGCTGTTTTTT
>TRBD1|once|TRBJ1-2|TRBV5-8
CASSFRDRGGYTF
TGTGCCAGCAGCTTCCGGGACAGGGGAGGCTACACCTTC
>NA|NA|TRBJ2-1|TRBV5-4
CASSLIVATYNEQFF
TGTGCCAGCAGTTTAATAGTTGCGACCTACAATGAGCAGTTCTTC
>NA|NA|TRBJ1-4|TRBV7-2
CASSSTGNGEKLFF
TGTGCCAGCAGCTCCACAGGGAATGGGGAAAAACTGTTTTTT
>NA|few|TRBJ1-1|TRBV9
CASSVTGNTEAFF
TGTGCCAGCAGCGTAACGGGGAACACTGAAGCTTTCTTT
>TRBD1|NA|TRBJ1-4|TRBV25-1
CASSEWVGGAATNEKLFF
TGTGCCAGCAGTGAATGGGTAGGGGGCGCGGCGACTAATGAAAAACTGTTTTTT
>NA|NA|TRBJ2-1|TRBV9
CASSRDSYNEQFF
TGTGCCAGCAGCAGAGACTCCTACAATGAGCAGTTCTTC
>TRBD2|NA|TRBJ2-5|TRBV6-4
CASSASGGAETQYF
TGTGCCAGCAGTGCTAGCGGGGGGGCAGAGACCCAGTACTTC
>NA|NA|TRBJ1-1|TRBV7-3
CASSLNLAGGSEAFF
TGTGCCAGCAGCTTAAATCTGGCCGGGGGTTCGGAAGCTTTCTTT